The rows below give T cell receptor beta chains drawn from one sample of a study of CD8+CD57+ T cells in acquired aplastic anemia. Via MiXCR, TCRdb re-called the reads, giving one row per CDR3 protein. Of around 150,000 distinct CDR3 sequences in the sample, roughly 43% were seen once. The sample was sorted CD4+, CD8+, or CD8+CD57+ T cells (not recorded which) from PBMCs. These receptors all stem from a human donor with aplastic anemia. Each CDR3 is given with its conserved first and last residue. Fields, in order: D gene, V gene, J gene, clone size, CDR3 protein, CDR3 DNA. A D gene is named only where the DNA matches it firmly. Only some rows state a clone size, as once, few, many or a class for expanded clones.

D gene: .; V gene: TRBV6-5; J gene: TRBJ1-5; clone size: .; CDR3 protein: CASSLRDGNQPQHF; CDR3 DNA: TGTGCCAGCAGTCTCAGGGATGGCAATCAGCCCCAGCATTTT
D gene: .; V gene: TRBV19; J gene: TRBJ1-1; clone size: .; CDR3 protein: CASSIYRTEAFF; CDR3 DNA: TGTGCCAGTAGTATTTATCGCACTGAAGCTTTCTTT
D gene: .; V gene: TRBV28; J gene: TRBJ1-2; clone size: many; CDR3 protein: CASRNYGYTF; CDR3 DNA: TGTGCCAGTCGTAACTATGGCTACACCTTC
D gene: .; V gene: TRBV4-1; J gene: TRBJ2-7; clone size: .; CDR3 protein: CASSQDRAKQYF; CDR3 DNA: TGCGCCAGCAGCCAAGATAGGGCTAAGCAGTACTTC
D gene: TRBD1; V gene: TRBV28; J gene: TRBJ1-6; clone size: many; CDR3 protein: CASRTGVIPLHF; CDR3 DNA: TGTGCCAGTCGGACAGGGGTAATACCCCTCCACTTT
D gene: .; V gene: TRBV9; J gene: TRBJ2-7; clone size: .; CDR3 protein: CASSVGPDGGGEQYF; CDR3 DNA: TGTGCCAGCAGCGTAGGCCCAGATGGGGGTGGCGAGCAGTACTTC
D gene: .; V gene: TRBV20-1; J gene: TRBJ2-7; clone size: once; CDR3 protein: CSAITLKGGEQYF; CDR3 DNA: TGCAGTGCTATAACCCTCAAAGGTGGCGAGCAGTACTTC
D gene: TRBD2; V gene: TRBV2; J gene: TRBJ2-7; clone size: .; CDR3 protein: CASKRTSGSYEQYF; CDR3 DNA: TGTGCCAGCAAAAGAACTAGCGGGTCCTACGAGCAGTACTTC
D gene: TRBD1; V gene: TRBV2; J gene: TRBJ2-7; clone size: many; CDR3 protein: CASSTGTAYEQYF; CDR3 DNA: TGTGCCAGCAGTACCGGGACAGCCTACGAGCAGTACTTC
D gene: .; V gene: TRBV27; J gene: TRBJ2-7; clone size: once; CDR3 protein: CASSLSPGRQYEQYF; CDR3 DNA: TGTGCCAGCAGTTTATCGCCTGGACGCCAATACGAGCAGTACTTC
D gene: .; V gene: TRBV24-1; J gene: TRBJ2-5; clone size: .; CDR3 protein: CATSETITQETQYF; CDR3 DNA: TGTGCCACCAGTGAAACGATAACCCAAGAGACCCAGTACTTC
D gene: .; V gene: TRBV7-2; J gene: TRBJ2-7; clone size: few; CDR3 protein: CASSLAAQLTYEQYF; CDR3 DNA: TGTGCCAGCAGCTTAGCGGCCCAGCTTACCTACGAGCAGTACTTC
D gene: .; V gene: TRBV9; J gene: TRBJ2-2; clone size: .; CDR3 protein: CAGSPTLLAGEPFF; CDR3 DNA: TGTGCCGGCAGCCCAACCCTACTCGCCGGGGAGCCGTTTTTT
D gene: .; V gene: TRBV15; J gene: TRBJ2-5; clone size: many; CDR3 protein: CATSRAWSSQETQYF; CDR3 DNA: TGTGCCACCAGCAGAGCATGGAGTTCCCAAGAGACCCAGTACTTC
D gene: TRBD2; V gene: TRBV11-2; J gene: TRBJ2-1; clone size: few; CDR3 protein: CASSSTGLAGYNEQFF; CDR3 DNA: TGTGCCAGCAGCTCCACGGGGCTAGCGGGTTACAATGAGCAGTTCTTC
D gene: .; V gene: TRBV13; J gene: TRBJ1-1; clone size: many; CDR3 protein: CASSFRSTQAEAFF; CDR3 DNA: TGTGCCAGCAGCTTCCGTTCTACACAGGCCGAAGCTTTCTTT
D gene: .; V gene: TRBV6-2/TRBV6-3; J gene: TRBJ2-5; clone size: many; CDR3 protein: CASSYGETQYF; CDR3 DNA: TGTGCCAGCAGTTACGGGGAGACCCAGTACTTC
D gene: TRBD2; V gene: TRBV5-1; J gene: TRBJ2-2; clone size: many; CDR3 protein: CASSSSGPRTGELFF; CDR3 DNA: TGCGCCAGCAGCTCTAGCGGCCCGAGGACCGGGGAGCTGTTTTTT
D gene: TRBD2; V gene: TRBV6-1; J gene: TRBJ2-3; clone size: few; CDR3 protein: CASRAPSGKRADTQYF; CDR3 DNA: TGTGCCAGCAGAGCGCCTAGCGGGAAGAGAGCAGATACGCAGTATTTT
D gene: .; V gene: TRBV10-3; J gene: TRBJ1-6; clone size: medium-sized; CDR3 protein: CAISELQANSPLHF; CDR3 DNA: TGTGCCATCAGTGAGCTTCAGGCCAATTCACCCCTCCACTTT
D gene: TRBD2; V gene: TRBV7-2; J gene: TRBJ2-1; clone size: many; CDR3 protein: CASSLSFAGGPMDEQFF; CDR3 DNA: TGTGCCAGCAGCTTATCGTTCGCGGGAGGGCCAATGGATGAGCAGTTCTTC
D gene: .; V gene: TRBV7-2; J gene: TRBJ2-5; clone size: .; CDR3 protein: CASATARQETQYF; CDR3 DNA: TGTGCCAGCGCCACAGCTAGGCAAGAGACCCAGTACTTC
D gene: .; V gene: TRBV7-9; J gene: TRBJ2-2; clone size: many; CDR3 protein: CASNPPGAGELFF; CDR3 DNA: TGTGCCAGCAACCCCCCGGGTGCCGGGGAGCTGTTTTTT
D gene: TRBD2; V gene: TRBV30; J gene: TRBJ2-3; clone size: .; CDR3 protein: CAWSVQRSGMQYF; CDR3 DNA: TGTGCCTGGAGTGTACAACGGAGCGGGATGCAGTATTTT
D gene: TRBD1; V gene: TRBV5-5; J gene: TRBJ2-7; clone size: .; CDR3 protein: CASSLDRDEQYF; CDR3 DNA: TGTGCCAGCAGCCTGGACAGGGATGAGCAGTACTTC
D gene: .; V gene: TRBV13; J gene: TRBJ2-7; clone size: .; CDR3 protein: CAGSRGLIIYEQYF; CDR3 DNA: TGTGCCGGCAGCCGGGGCCTGATAATCTACGAGCAGTACTTC
D gene: .; V gene: TRBV30; J gene: TRBJ1-5; clone size: .; CDR3 protein: CAWGHREGQPQHF; CDR3 DNA: TGTGCCTGGGGCCACAGGGAAGGTCAGCCCCAGCATTTT
D gene: TRBD1; V gene: TRBV2; J gene: TRBJ1-1; clone size: .; CDR3 protein: CASSRQGNTEAFF; CDR3 DNA: TGTGCCAGCAGTCGACAGGGCAACACTGAAGCTTTCTTT
D gene: TRBD1; V gene: TRBV5-6; J gene: TRBJ1-4; clone size: .; CDR3 protein: CASSTGTGGEKLFF; CDR3 DNA: TGTGCCAGCAGCACCGGGACAGGGGGTGAAAAACTGTTTTTT
D gene: .; V gene: TRBV24-1; J gene: TRBJ2-2; clone size: .; CDR3 protein: CATSDPRGNTGELFF; CDR3 DNA: TGTGCCACCAGTGACCCACGGGGTAACACCGGGGAGCTGTTTTTT
D gene: .; V gene: TRBV7-6; J gene: TRBJ2-1; clone size: .; CDR3 protein: CASSLDGIGEQFF; CDR3 DNA: TGTGCCAGCAGCTTAGACGGGATCGGTGAGCAGTTCTTC
D gene: TRBD1; V gene: TRBV24-1; J gene: TRBJ1-1; clone size: once; CDR3 protein: CATSDPPTGHTEAFF; CDR3 DNA: TGTGCCACCAGTGATCCACCGACAGGGCATACTGAAGCTTTCTTT
D gene: .; V gene: TRBV28; J gene: TRBJ1-2; clone size: .; CDR3 protein: CASVLGSYGYTF; CDR3 DNA: TGTGCCAGCGTGTTAGGGTCCTATGGCTACACCTTC
D gene: .; V gene: TRBV2; J gene: TRBJ2-2; clone size: many; CDR3 protein: CASRGTANTGELFF; CDR3 DNA: TGTGCCAGCCGGGGGACAGCGAACACCGGGGAGCTGTTTTTT
D gene: .; V gene: TRBV13; J gene: TRBJ2-1; clone size: .; CDR3 protein: CASQRSSYNEQFF; CDR3 DNA: TGTGCCAGCCAGAGGAGCTCCTACAATGAGCAGTTCTTC
D gene: TRBD1; V gene: TRBV30; J gene: TRBJ1-1; clone size: .; CDR3 protein: CAWSGQGEDTEASF; CDR3 DNA: TGTGCCTGGAGTGGACAGGGTGAGGACACTGAGGCTTCCTTT
D gene: .; V gene: TRBV7-2; J gene: TRBJ2-5; clone size: .; CDR3 protein: CASSRQPPGAEETQYF; CDR3 DNA: TGTGCCAGCAGCCGACAGCCGCCCGGCGCAGAAGAGACCCAGTACTTC
D gene: TRBD2; V gene: TRBV20-1; J gene: TRBJ2-1; clone size: many; CDR3 protein: CSARDGLADYNEQFF; CDR3 DNA: TGCAGTGCTAGAGATGGACTAGCGGACTACAATGAGCAGTTCTTC
D gene: TRBD1; V gene: TRBV6-6; J gene: TRBJ1-3; clone size: many; CDR3 protein: CASSSGQNDGNTIYF; CDR3 DNA: TGTGCCAGCAGTTCGGGACAGAACGATGGAAACACCATATATTTT
D gene: .; V gene: TRBV29-1; J gene: TRBJ1-2; clone size: .; CDR3 protein: CSVEKTAYGYTF; CDR3 DNA: TGCAGCGTTGAAAAGACAGCCTATGGCTACACCTTC
D gene: .; V gene: TRBV20-1; J gene: TRBJ1-2; clone size: many; CDR3 protein: CSARVFDTTNYGYTF; CDR3 DNA: TGCAGTGCTAGAGTGTTCGACACAACTAACTATGGCTACACCTTC
D gene: .; V gene: TRBV7-6; J gene: TRBJ1-4; clone size: .; CDR3 protein: CASSLATGVGEKLFF; CDR3 DNA: TGTGCCAGCAGCTTAGCCACGGGGGTGGGCGAAAAACTGTTTTTT
D gene: .; V gene: TRBV7-9; J gene: TRBJ2-5; clone size: .; CDR3 protein: CASSSPAEETQYF; CDR3 DNA: TGTGCCAGCAGCTCCCCAGCCGAAGAGACCCAGTACTTC
D gene: .; V gene: TRBV20-1; J gene: TRBJ2-3; clone size: many; CDR3 protein: CSARSTAGGDTQYF; CDR3 DNA: TGCAGTGCTAGAAGTACAGCTGGGGGAGATACGCAGTATTTT
D gene: .; V gene: TRBV15; J gene: TRBJ1-6; clone size: .; CDR3 protein: CATSREGYSPLHF; CDR3 DNA: TGTGCCACCAGCAGAGAAGGGTATTCACCCCTCCACTTT
D gene: TRBD1; V gene: TRBV15; J gene: TRBJ2-7; clone size: few; CDR3 protein: CATSRTGTGFYEQYF; CDR3 DNA: TGTGCCACCAGCAGGACCGGGACAGGGTTCTACGAGCAGTACTTC
D gene: .; V gene: TRBV7-2; J gene: TRBJ1-1; clone size: many; CDR3 protein: CASSLSSNLNTEAFF; CDR3 DNA: TGTGCCAGCAGCTTGTCCTCAAATCTGAACACTGAAGCTTTCTTT
D gene: .; V gene: TRBV25-1; J gene: TRBJ1-1; clone size: .; CDR3 protein: CASSEYSLNTEAFF; CDR3 DNA: TGTGCCAGCAGTGAATATTCGTTGAACACTGAAGCTTTCTTT